The entry below gives a single T cell receptor beta chain sequence along with its context. The antigen is undetermined. These data originate in a study of T cell repertoires in cytomegalovirus infection. For the study at large: Public TCR beta signatures provided an indication of both CMV infection and a matching HLA type.

Each CDR3 protein gets one entry after TCRdb re-called the reads with MiXCR. The data contain 700,000 to 850,000 distinct CDR3 sequences, about 30% of them singletons. Regarding the study as a whole: Ex vivo responses were dominated by HLA-C-restricted CMV-specific TCR beta clonotypes.

The germline V gene has CDR1 LGHNA and CDR2 YSLEER. V was pared by 2 bases and J by 4 bases, with 9 bases of the junction left unmatched. The CDR3 is 19 residues long. The receptor's source is a human donor in good health (CMV status not recorded). Some clones in this sample may be carry-over from other donors' samples. The J gene is TRBJ2-2, the V gene TRBV4-3; 14 bases map to TRBD2. Here the sequenced sample was cultured CD8+ T cells from PBMCs, taken from culture after CMV antigen stimulation. In nucleotides, the CDR3 is TGCGCCAGCAGCCAATTTCCCGGGACTAGCGGGGGAGGCACCGGGGAGCTGTTTTTT. Translated, it gives CASSQFPGTSGGGTGELFF.